Below, 31 T cell receptor beta chains from the same sample are listed, as sequenced in a study of cytomegalovirus exposure and HLA in healthy donors. 60 Vbeta and 13 Jbeta primers were used in PCR. Data came from immunoSEQ multiplex PCR; TCRdb stores just in-frame clones and leaves some out. Among 150,000 to 200,000 clones, about four fifths were seen once, and the ten largest hold about 1.7%. The sequenced sample was PBMCs. The receptors stem from a woman aged 18-35 years in good health and CMV-seronegative.

The rearrangement links TRBV6-5 to TRBJ2-1; 7 bases are shared with TRBD1. CDR3 length equals 15 residues. The V gene end was trimmed by 5 bases and the J gene end by 8 bases; junction bases not matched to a gene: 12. Looked up from germline, CDR1 is MNHEY and CDR2 is SVGAGI. CDR3: CASSTRQGLKDEQFF. The CDR3 nucleotides read TGTGCCAGCAGTACCCGACAGGGCCTGAAGGATGAGCAGTTCTTC.

V usage is TRBV27 and J usage is TRBJ1-5, with a weak D call TRBD1 (6 bases). The CDR3 is 14 amino acids. CDR1 is MNHEY and CDR2 is SMNVEV in the germline V gene (reference sequence). V lost 7 bases and J 2 bases, leaving 12 bases between the germline ends. In DNA form, the CDR3 reads TGTGCCAGCAACCAACAGGGTGGCAATCAGCCCCAGCATTTT. Residues: CASNQQGGNQPQHF.

The J gene is TRBJ1-5, the V gene TRBV28; 8 bases are shared with TRBD1. The CDR3 extends over 16 amino acids. Germline V CDR1 and CDR2: MDHEN, SYDVKM. V dropped 4 bases and J dropped 9; count of bases not matched to a gene: 14. The CDR3 nucleotides are TGTGCCAGCAGTTATAATCAGGGGGCATACGGAGGGCCCCAGCATTTT. As protein: CASSYNQGAYGGPQHF.

The genes are TRBV7-9 and TRBJ2-5, with a weak D call TRBD2 (5 bases). Germline V CDR1 and CDR2: SEHNR, FQNEAQ (reference sequence). The ends were cut back, 2 bases at V and 5 bases at J, with 12 bases in the middle. The CDR3 is 14 amino acids. The CDR3 reads CASSLSRRVETQYF. DNA of the CDR3: TGTGCCAGCAGCTTATCGAGGCGGGTTGAGACCCAGTACTTC.

The rearrangement uses TRBV18 and TRBJ1-1; D not certain. The CDR3 runs to 12 residues. Per germline, CDR1 KGHSH and CDR2 LQKENI. V dropped 3 bases and J dropped 10 bases, with 12 bases sitting between them. CDR3 coding DNA: TGTGCCAGCTCACCCCTTTCGGAGGGAGCTTTCTTT. This encodes CASSPLSEGAFF.

The gene calls are TRBV30 and TRBJ2-4, with D perhaps TRBD1 (5 bases). This CDR3 has 14 residues. Deletions cut 0 bases from V and 6 bases from J, with 12 bases between. Germline-derived CDR1 and CDR2 are GTSNPN and SVGIG (reference sequence). The CDR3 sequence: CAWSVGQGANIQYF. The CDR3 DNA follows: TGTGCCTGGAGTGTAGGGCAGGGTGCAAACATTCAGTACTTC.

V gene TRBV11-2 combines with J gene TRBJ1-1; D call uncertain. The germline V gene has CDR1 SGHAT and CDR2 FQNNGV. CDR3 length: 14 amino acids. The ends were cut back, 0 bases at V and 2 bases at J, with 7 bases in the middle. CDR3 sequence: CASSLDTINTEAFF. The DNA for the CDR3 is TGTGCCAGCAGCTTAGACACTATTAACACTGAAGCTTTCTTT.

This sequence joins TRBV4-1 and TRBJ2-1; 7 nucleotides align to TRBD2. Germline V gives CDR1 MGHRA, CDR2 YSYEKL. The CDR3 consists of 15 residues. V shed 2 bases, J shed 0 bases, and the junction held 1 base outside the gene matches. The CDR3 region is CASSQTGGSYNEQFF. The CDR3 DNA reads as TGCGCCAGCAGCCAAACGGGGGGCTCCTACAATGAGCAGTTCTTC.

In nucleotides, the CDR3 is TGTGCCAGCAGCTTGGGGGACAGTTTGTATGGCTACACCTTC. Its protein is CASSLGDSLYGYTF. The chain uses TRBV5-5 and TRBJ1-2; 7 bases match TRBD1. The V and J ends lost 0 bases and 5 bases, in that order; junction bases with no gene match: 4. The CDR3 has 14 amino acids. Germline CDR1 reads SGHKS; CDR2 reads YYEKEE (reference sequence).

CDR3 loop: CASSRWTSGGSGANVLTF. In nucleotides, the CDR3 is TGTGCCAGCAGCCGATGGACTAGCGGGGGATCTGGGGCCAACGTCCTGACTTTC. V and J are TRBV7-9 and TRBJ2-6, with 13 bases identical to TRBD2. Germline lookup yields CDR1 SEHNR and CDR2 FQNEAQ (reference sequence). The ends lost 5 bases at V and 1 base at J; junction bases unmatched: 5. This CDR3 contains 18 residues.

This clone is a singleton in its sample. V gene TRBV5-5 combines with J gene TRBJ2-1; no clear D. V was pared by 0 bases and J by 5 bases, with 6 bases between. The CDR3 covers 13 residues. CDR1 and CDR2 (germline): SGHKS, YYEKEE (reference sequence). This CDR3 reads CASSLEPDNEQFF. In nucleotides, the CDR3 is TGTGCCAGCAGCTTGGAACCAGACAATGAGCAGTTCTTC.

The gene calls are TRBV4-1 and TRBJ1-2; no clear D gene. Looked up from germline, CDR1 is MGHRA and CDR2 is YSYEKL. This CDR3 spans 16 amino acids. V was cut by 0 bases and J by 2 bases, with 13 bases left in between. The CDR3 loop is CASSQDSAGFNYGYTF. In DNA form, the CDR3 reads TGCGCCAGCAGCCAAGATAGTGCAGGTTTCAACTATGGCTACACCTTC.

The chain joins TRBV19 to TRBJ2-7; 8 bases line up with TRBD2. The germline CDR1 and CDR2 sequences are LNHDA and SQIVND (reference sequence). Germline trimming cut 3 bases from V and 0 bases from J; bases unmatched to any gene: 4. The CDR3 runs to 15 residues. The CDR3 protein is CASSIDGRASYEQYF. In DNA form, the CDR3 reads TGTGCCAGTAGTATCGACGGGAGGGCCTCCTACGAGCAGTACTTC.

Only one count was recorded for this clone. This chain uses TRBV11-2 with TRBJ2-1; TRBD2 matches at 8 bases. Germline CDR1 and CDR2: SGHAT and FQNNGV. CDR3 length equals 15 residues. J was trimmed by 0 bases and V by 6 bases; bases with no gene match: 4. CDR3 in DNA: TGTGCCAGCAGAATACGGGGGGGCTCCTACAATGAGCAGTTCTTC. It is translated as CASRIRGGSYNEQFF.

The chain recombines TRBV27 with TRBJ2-1; TRBD2 aligns across 10 bases. With 5 bases clipped from V and 0 bases from J, the junction kept 13 bases outside the gene matches. Per germline, CDR1 MNHEY and CDR2 SMNVEV (reference sequence). The CDR3 loop spans 19 amino acids. The CDR3 sequence: CASSTGLAERKISYNEQFF. CDR3 coding DNA: TGTGCCAGCAGTACCGGACTAGCGGAGAGAAAGATCTCCTACAATGAGCAGTTCTTC.

This clone has a count of ten or more. The chain employs TRBV30 and TRBJ1-3; D ambiguous. The germline gives CDR1 GTSNPN, CDR2 SVGIG (reference sequence). Trimming pared 0 bases from V and 0 bases from J, leaving 3 bases between. The CDR3 contains 13 residues. The CDR3 is CAWSVHSGNTIYF. The CDR3 coding sequence is TGTGCCTGGAGTGTACACTCTGGAAACACCATATATTTT.

This clone has just one count. J is TRBJ2-3 and V is TRBV10-2; 9 bases are a match to TRBD1. The J segment lost 3 bases and the V segment lost 3 bases, leaving 4 bases of the junction unmatched. The V gene's germline CDR1 is WSHSY and CDR2 SAAADI. CDR3 length: 15 residues. CDR3 region: CASSDQDRGTDTQYF. The CDR3 nucleotides read TGCGCCAGCAGTGACCAGGACAGGGGAACAGATACGCAGTATTTT.

The CDR3 reads CSARDQTEAFF. In nucleotides, the CDR3 is TGCAGTGCTAGAGACCAGACTGAAGCTTTCTTT. V and J are TRBV20-1 and TRBJ1-1, with no clear D. The germline CDR1 and CDR2 sequences are DFQATT and SNEGSKA (reference sequence). The CDR3 loop spans 11 amino acids. The germline V and J ends were trimmed by 0 bases and 5 bases, with 4 bases remaining between them.

This chain joins TRBV6-5 and TRBJ1-1; 8 bases fit TRBD1. Germline V CDR1 and CDR2: MNHEY, SVGAGI. Trimming cost V 10 bases and J 5 bases; bases outside gene matches: 9. The CDR3 runs to 13 residues. CDR3: CATAGGGRTEAFF. CDR3 nucleotides: TGTGCCACGGCAGGGGGCGGAAGAACTGAAGCTTTCTTT.

This chain uses TRBV11-2 with TRBJ2-1, with no clear D. Germline values: CDR1 SGHAT, CDR2 FQNNGV. V was cut by 2 bases and J by 6 bases, with 5 bases left in between. This CDR3 comprises 12 residues. The DNA for the CDR3 is TGTGCCAGCAGCTTACAGTTCAATGAGCAGTTCTTC. Translating it yields CASSLQFNEQFF.

This clone was seen only a few times. This chain joins TRBV5-6 and TRBJ2-7; TRBD2 agrees at 7 bases. CDR1 is SGHDT, CDR2 YYEEEE, per germline. Losses at the gene ends were 2 bases for V and 5 bases for J; bases not matched to a gene: 7. The CDR3 is 14 residues long. The DNA of the CDR3 is TGTGCCAGCAGCTTAGGCGGGAGAGGGGACGAGCAGTACTTC. Residues: CASSLGGRGDEQYF.

Here the CDR3 reads CASSLEGQGLGEQFF. As DNA, the CDR3 is TGCGCCAGCAGCTTGGAGGGACAGGGTTTGGGTGAGCAGTTCTTC. V and J are TRBV5-1 and TRBJ2-1; 9 nucleotides align to TRBD1. Germline V CDR1 and CDR2: SGHRS, YFSETQ. The V and J ends lost 0 bases and 9 bases, in that order; junction bases with no gene match: 7. The CDR3 totals 15 residues. Based on the CDR3 plus reference TRBV5-1 and TRBJ2-1, the full variable domain is KAGVTQTPRYLIKTRGQQVTLSCSPISGHRSVSWYQQTPGQGLQFLFEYFSETQRNKGNFPGRFSGRQFSNSRSEMNVSTLELGDSALYLCASSLEGQGLGEQFFGPGTRLTVL.

The chain joins TRBV19 to TRBJ1-4; TRBD1 matches at 9 bases. Germline CDR1 and CDR2: LNHDA and SQIVND (reference sequence). V was pared by 6 bases and J by 0 bases, with 11 bases of the junction left unmatched. CDR3 length: 18 residues. The CDR3 here is CASRAGQGGLATNEKLFF. In nucleotides, the CDR3 is TGTGCCAGTAGGGCGGGACAGGGAGGCCTTGCAACTAATGAAAAACTGTTTTTT.

This sequence joins TRBV6-5 and TRBJ2-1, with TRBD2 matching over 14 bases. The CDR3 sequence is 15 residues long. Trimming removed 5 bases from V and 8 bases from J; junction bases left unmatched: 5. Germline lookup yields CDR1 MNHEY and CDR2 SVGAGI. The CDR3 loop reads CASSPRTSGRHEQFF. The CDR3 DNA sequence: TGTGCCAGCAGTCCCCGGACTAGCGGGAGGCATGAGCAGTTCTTC.

This clone was detected only once. The DNA of the CDR3 is TGTGCCAGCAGCTGGACAGTAGTACAAGAGACCCAGTACTTC. Protein: CASSWTVVQETQYF. This chain joins TRBV7-9 and TRBJ2-5, with a possible D match to TRBD1 (6 bases). Germline V gene sequence: CDR1 SEHNR, CDR2 FQNEAQ (reference sequence). V was pared by 4 bases and J by 2 bases, with 11 bases between. CDR3 length: 14 amino acids.

The table lists this clone with a count of one. Written as DNA, the CDR3 is TGTGCCTGGAGTGAAAATTACAGGGGAATTCCCACAGATACGCAGTATTTT. Translation: CAWSENYRGIPTDTQYF. The chain is built from TRBV30 and TRBJ2-3; 7 bases are a match to TRBD1. CDR3 length: 17 residues. In germline, CDR1 is GTSNPN, CDR2 SVGIG (reference sequence). V trimming: 1 base; J trimming: 2 bases; junction bases outside the gene matches: 12.

The genes are TRBV6-5 and TRBJ2-2, with 7 bases aligning to TRBD2. The CDR3 contains 14 residues. CDR1 and CDR2 (germline): MNHEY, SVGAGI. Trimming removed 8 bases from V and 4 bases from J; junction bases left unmatched: 7. The CDR3 sequence: CASARGDATGELFF. The CDR3 DNA reads as TGTGCCAGCGCTCGGGGGGATGCCACCGGGGAGCTGTTTTTT.

The chain has TRBV6-1 and TRBJ2-7, with 10 bases aligning to TRBD1. Per the germline V gene, CDR1 is MNHNS and CDR2 is SASEGT. The CDR3 extends over 12 amino acids. J lost 2 bases, V lost 8 bases, and 0 bases had no gene match. The CDR3 loop is CASGTGAYEQYF. The CDR3 DNA reads as TGTGCCAGCGGGACAGGGGCCTACGAGCAGTACTTC.

The gene calls are TRBV4-1 and TRBJ2-1; 11 nucleotides match TRBD2. Germline values: CDR1 MGHRA, CDR2 YSYEKL. This CDR3 is built from 17 residues. J lost 5 bases, V lost 1 base, and 7 bases had no gene match. Here the CDR3 DNA reads TGCGCCAGCAGCCAAGCGGCGCTAGCGGGAGGTAACAATGAGCAGTTCTTC. This translates into CASSQAALAGGNNEQFF.

This clone has a handful of counts. The chain is built from TRBV4-1 and TRBJ1-1, with 8 bases matching TRBD1. The CDR3 is 13 residues long. Germline lookup yields CDR1 MGHRA and CDR2 YSYEKL. Trimming at V came to 4 bases and at J to 5 bases, leaving 3 bases not matched to a gene. As DNA, the CDR3 is TGCGCCAGCAGCCGGACAGGGAGGACTGAAGCTTTCTTT. It yields the protein CASSRTGRTEAFF.

CDR3: CASSLTRTGGAVGANVLTF. The CDR3 DNA sequence: TGTGCCAGCAGCCTCACCCGGACAGGGGGCGCGGTTGGGGCCAACGTCCTGACTTTC. The chain is built from TRBV7-9 and TRBJ2-6, with 11 bases that match TRBD1. Germline V lookup: CDR1 SEHNR, CDR2 FQNEAQ (reference sequence). The CDR3 is 19 residues long. J gave up 3 bases and V 5 bases, and 12 bases lay outside the gene matches. Variable domain in full (rest from reference TRBV7-9 and TRBJ2-6): DTGVSQNPRHKITKRGQNVTFRCDPISEHNRLYWYRQTLGQGPEFLTYFQNEAQLEKSRLLSDRFSAERPKGSFSTLEIQRTEQGDSAMYLCASSLTRTGGAVGANVLTFGAGSRLTVL.